This paragraph reports one T cell receptor beta chain. Its antigen is unidentified. This record comes from a study of cytomegalovirus exposure and HLA in healthy donors. Study results and limitations: Among TCR sequences, most were rare, though some public TCRs appeared in many donors. One later analysis, an examination of the roughly 110 validation repertoires, found that first-cohort TCR clusters tended to co-occur in them. It was reportedly the case that the classifier diagnosed cytomegalovirus status with high specificity and sensitivity.

Donors came from a validation cohort of 95 to 150 subjects, distinct from the first 666-subject cohort. The data were produced by immunoSEQ multiplex PCR, yet TCRdb's version contains in-frame clones alone and is incomplete. The table includes about 55,000 clones, over 75% detected once. This sequence originates from a man aged 18 to 30 in good health and CMV-seronegative. Sequenced input: PBMCs.

The CDR3 loop is CAGGTQVNEQFF. The CDR3 bases are TGTGCCGGCGGGACGCAGGTCAATGAGCAGTTCTTC. This chain connects TRBV2 to TRBJ2-1; D might be TRBD2 (6 bases). The CDR3 spans 12 residues. V lost 11 bases and J lost 6, with 14 bases in between. CDR1 is SNHLY, CDR2 FYNNEI, per germline.